The rows below give T cell receptor beta chains drawn from one sample of a study of PD-1 blockade in mismatch repair-deficient tumors. TCRdb keeps only in-frame clones here, not all; method: immunoSEQ multiplex PCR. Among some 120,000 clones listed, roughly 86% were seen once. The starting material was peripheral blood, obtained 44 weeks after starting pembrolizumab. These TCRs come from an adult with mismatch repair-deficient cancer. The CDR3 runs from the conserved cysteine through the conserved F or W. Each record gives: J gene, CDR3 length, D gene, V gene, clone size, CDR3 DNA, CDR3 protein. D genes are given only for firm matches. Rows may omit the clone size; those that give it use once, few, many or a size class.

j_call: TRBJ2-7
cdr3_length: 15
d_call: TRBD1
v_call: TRBV5-4
clone_size: NA
cdr3_nt: TGTGCCAGCAGCCCCGGGACAGGGAAATATAGAGAGCAGTACTTC
cdr3_aa: CASSPGTGKYREQYF

j_call: TRBJ2-5
cdr3_length: 17
d_call: NA
v_call: TRBV29-1
clone_size: once
cdr3_nt: TGCAGCGCCGAGGTCCTAGGGGAAGGAGGACCCCAAGAGACCCAGTACTTC
cdr3_aa: CSAEVLGEGGPQETQYF

j_call: TRBJ2-3
cdr3_length: 16
d_call: NA
v_call: TRBV6-5
clone_size: NA
cdr3_nt: TGTGCCAGCAGTTACTCGGCAACCTCTAGCACAGATACGCAGTATTTT
cdr3_aa: CASSYSATSSTDTQYF

j_call: TRBJ2-4
cdr3_length: 12
d_call: NA
v_call: TRBV7-9
clone_size: NA
cdr3_nt: TGTGCCAGCAGCGACACCCTGGGACGGAGTAACTTC
cdr3_aa: CASSDTLGRSNF

j_call: TRBJ2-4
cdr3_length: 15
d_call: TRBD1
v_call: TRBV27
clone_size: NA
cdr3_nt: TGTGCCAGCAGATCCAGACAGGGCTATCGAAACATTCAGTACTTC
cdr3_aa: CASRSRQGYRNIQYF

j_call: TRBJ2-7
cdr3_length: 13
d_call: NA
v_call: TRBV29-1
clone_size: NA
cdr3_nt: TGCAGCGTGGAATTGACGAGTCCCTACGAGCAGTACTTC
cdr3_aa: CSVELTSPYEQYF

j_call: TRBJ2-7
cdr3_length: 18
d_call: TRBD2
v_call: TRBV25-1
clone_size: NA
cdr3_nt: TGTGCCAGCAGTGAATATGTCTCCGGGACTAAGAACTCCTACGAGCAGTACTTC
cdr3_aa: CASSEYVSGTKNSYEQYF

j_call: TRBJ2-3
cdr3_length: 15
d_call: TRBD1
v_call: TRBV9
clone_size: NA
cdr3_nt: TGTGCCAGCAGCGTCGGGACAGTTAGCACAGATACGCAGTATTTT
cdr3_aa: CASSVGTVSTDTQYF

j_call: TRBJ2-2
cdr3_length: 13
d_call: NA
v_call: TRBV6-5
clone_size: NA
cdr3_nt: TGTGCCAGCAGTCCTACAGGCGGCGGGGAGCTGTTTTTT
cdr3_aa: CASSPTGGGELFF

j_call: TRBJ2-7
cdr3_length: 13
d_call: TRBD2
v_call: TRBV27
clone_size: few
cdr3_nt: TGTGCCAGCGCTGCCGGGAGGAGGTACGAGCAGTACTTC
cdr3_aa: CASAAGRRYEQYF

j_call: TRBJ2-3
cdr3_length: 16
d_call: NA
v_call: TRBV27
clone_size: NA
cdr3_nt: TGTGCCAGCAGTTTACAAGCTGTATCTAGCACAGATACGCAGTATTTT
cdr3_aa: CASSLQAVSSTDTQYF

j_call: TRBJ2-5
cdr3_length: 17
d_call: NA
v_call: TRBV5-1
clone_size: NA
cdr3_nt: TGCGCCAGCAGCTTGCCGGGTTCCATCCCTTTCCAAGAGACCCAGTACTTC
cdr3_aa: CASSLPGSIPFQETQYF

j_call: TRBJ2-5
cdr3_length: 14
d_call: NA
v_call: TRBV19
clone_size: NA
cdr3_nt: TGTGCCAGTACCAACACGGGAGACCAAGAGACCCAGTACTTC
cdr3_aa: CASTNTGDQETQYF

j_call: TRBJ2-1
cdr3_length: 15
d_call: NA
v_call: TRBV19
clone_size: NA
cdr3_nt: TGTGCCAGTAGTATAAGGGAATTGGGGTACAATGAGCAGTTCTTC
cdr3_aa: CASSIRELGYNEQFF

j_call: TRBJ2-6
cdr3_length: 15
d_call: TRBD1
v_call: TRBV10-3
clone_size: NA
cdr3_nt: TGTGCCCTCCGGGACAGTCTCTCTGGGGCCAACGTCCTGACTTTC
cdr3_aa: CALRDSLSGANVLTF

j_call: TRBJ2-1
cdr3_length: 16
d_call: TRBD2
v_call: TRBV13
clone_size: NA
cdr3_nt: TGTGCCAGCAGCTTAAGCACTAGCGGGATGGGGAATGAGCAGTTCTTC
cdr3_aa: CASSLSTSGMGNEQFF

j_call: TRBJ2-3
cdr3_length: 15
d_call: TRBD2
v_call: TRBV28
clone_size: NA
cdr3_nt: TGTGCCAGCAGTCCGTTCGGGGGGACCACAGATACGCAGTATTTT
cdr3_aa: CASSPFGGTTDTQYF

j_call: TRBJ2-7
cdr3_length: 12
d_call: NA
v_call: TRBV28
clone_size: NA
cdr3_nt: TGTGCCAGCAGTATTATGGACAGCGTACAGTACTTC
cdr3_aa: CASSIMDSVQYF

j_call: TRBJ1-5
cdr3_length: 16
d_call: NA
v_call: TRBV4-1
clone_size: NA
cdr3_nt: TGCGCCAGCAGCCAACGGGACGGCCCTAGCAATCAGCCCCAGCATTTT
cdr3_aa: CASSQRDGPSNQPQHF

j_call: TRBJ2-7
cdr3_length: 13
d_call: NA
v_call: TRBV13
clone_size: once
cdr3_nt: TGTGCCAGCAGCTCCTCCTCGCACAACGAGCAGTACTTC
cdr3_aa: CASSSSSHNEQYF

j_call: TRBJ2-5
cdr3_length: 15
d_call: TRBD2
v_call: TRBV7-9
clone_size: NA
cdr3_nt: TGTGCCAGCAGCTTAGGACTAGCGGGAGGTAAAGGCATGTACTTC
cdr3_aa: CASSLGLAGGKGMYF

j_call: TRBJ2-1
cdr3_length: 16
d_call: NA
v_call: TRBV9
clone_size: NA
cdr3_nt: TGTGCCAGCAGCGTAGGATCTCAGGGGCCCTACAATGAGCAGTTCTTC
cdr3_aa: CASSVGSQGPYNEQFF

j_call: TRBJ2-7
cdr3_length: 14
d_call: TRBD1
v_call: TRBV27
clone_size: NA
cdr3_nt: TGTGCCAGCAGTTTCGGGACAGGGCCCTACGAGCAGTACTTC
cdr3_aa: CASSFGTGPYEQYF

j_call: TRBJ2-3
cdr3_length: 20
d_call: NA
v_call: TRBV28
clone_size: NA
cdr3_nt: TGTGCCAGCAGTCCTTCTCTCTATAGCGTAACTGGAAAAAGCACAGATACGCAGTATTTT
cdr3_aa: CASSPSLYSVTGKSTDTQYF

j_call: TRBJ2-3
cdr3_length: 14
d_call: NA
v_call: TRBV6-1
clone_size: NA
cdr3_nt: TGTGCCAGCGGACGCGCACGACTAGCAGATACGCAGTATTTT
cdr3_aa: CASGRARLADTQYF

j_call: TRBJ2-1
cdr3_length: 17
d_call: TRBD2
v_call: TRBV15
clone_size: NA
cdr3_nt: TGTGCCACCAGCAGAGAGGGCGGGAGGGTGTCCTACAATGAGCAGTTCTTC
cdr3_aa: CATSREGGRVSYNEQFF

j_call: TRBJ1-5
cdr3_length: 19
d_call: NA
v_call: TRBV4-1
clone_size: NA
cdr3_nt: TGCGCCAGCAGCCAAGAGGAAGGGACCGATGTTTCCCATTTCCAGCCCCAGCATTTT
cdr3_aa: CASSQEEGTDVSHFQPQHF

j_call: TRBJ2-1
cdr3_length: 14
d_call: TRBD2
v_call: TRBV6-4
clone_size: NA
cdr3_nt: TGTGCCAGCAGTGATTCCGGGACTAGCGGGCAGCAGTTCTTC
cdr3_aa: CASSDSGTSGQQFF

j_call: TRBJ2-7
cdr3_length: 15
d_call: NA
v_call: TRBV14
clone_size: NA
cdr3_nt: TGTGCCAGCAGCCAAGTACAGGCACTCTCCTACGAGCAGTACTTC
cdr3_aa: CASSQVQALSYEQYF

j_call: TRBJ1-2
cdr3_length: 15
d_call: NA
v_call: TRBV18
clone_size: NA
cdr3_nt: TGTGCCAGCTCACCAAACGGGGGCCTCCCCCGTGGCTACACCTTC
cdr3_aa: CASSPNGGLPRGYTF

j_call: TRBJ2-7
cdr3_length: 16
d_call: NA
v_call: TRBV27
clone_size: NA
cdr3_nt: TGTGCCAGCAGTTTTATCAGGACACCATACACCTACGAGCAGTACTTC
cdr3_aa: CASSFIRTPYTYEQYF

j_call: TRBJ2-7
cdr3_length: 16
d_call: TRBD1
v_call: TRBV30
clone_size: NA
cdr3_nt: TGTGCCTGGACCAGACCCCCCGGGACAGGGGGCCGCGAGCAGTACTTC
cdr3_aa: CAWTRPPGTGGREQYF

j_call: TRBJ1-5
cdr3_length: 15
d_call: NA
v_call: TRBV9
clone_size: NA
cdr3_nt: TGTGCCAGCAGCGTAAACACCTTCGGGCAGGGGCCCCAGCATTTT
cdr3_aa: CASSVNTFGQGPQHF

j_call: TRBJ2-7
cdr3_length: 17
d_call: NA
v_call: TRBV9
clone_size: once
cdr3_nt: TGTGCCAGCAGCCTAAAGCCCCAATGGGGGAGTACCTACGAGCAGTACTTC
cdr3_aa: CASSLKPQWGSTYEQYF

j_call: TRBJ2-7
cdr3_length: 13
d_call: TRBD1
v_call: TRBV29-1
clone_size: NA
cdr3_nt: TGCAGCGTAGATAGGGGGCAGGGCTACGAGCAGTACTTC
cdr3_aa: CSVDRGQGYEQYF

j_call: TRBJ2-5
cdr3_length: 16
d_call: NA
v_call: TRBV5-4
clone_size: NA
cdr3_nt: TGTGCCAGCAGCTTGGTCGCCAGGGGACCTCAAGAGACCCAGTACTTC
cdr3_aa: CASSLVARGPQETQYF

j_call: TRBJ2-7
cdr3_length: 15
d_call: NA
v_call: TRBV7-9
clone_size: few
cdr3_nt: TGTGCCAGCAGTCGCAACACGGACAGAACCTACGAGCAGTACTTC
cdr3_aa: CASSRNTDRTYEQYF

j_call: TRBJ1-5
cdr3_length: 15
d_call: NA
v_call: TRBV4-1
clone_size: NA
cdr3_nt: TGCGCCAGCAGCCAATGGCCAGGGTCTGCCCAGCCCCAGCATTTT
cdr3_aa: CASSQWPGSAQPQHF

j_call: TRBJ2-7
cdr3_length: 14
d_call: TRBD1
v_call: TRBV6-5
clone_size: NA
cdr3_nt: TGTGCCAGCAGTAAACCCGGGACAGGGGGAGAGCAGTACTTC
cdr3_aa: CASSKPGTGGEQYF

j_call: TRBJ2-7
cdr3_length: 17
d_call: NA
v_call: TRBV29-1
clone_size: once
cdr3_nt: TGCAGCGTTGTATTAGTTGTAGGGCCTGGAGACATTGTAGGGCAGTACTTC
cdr3_aa: CSVVLVVGPGDIVGQYF

j_call: TRBJ2-7
cdr3_length: 16
d_call: TRBD1
v_call: TRBV27
clone_size: NA
cdr3_nt: TGTGCCAGCAGTTTAACCCCGGGACAGCCCTCCTACGAGCAGTACTTC
cdr3_aa: CASSLTPGQPSYEQYF

j_call: TRBJ2-1
cdr3_length: 18
d_call: TRBD2
v_call: TRBV11-2
clone_size: NA
cdr3_nt: TGTGCCAGCAGCTCCGGACTAGCGGGAAGGGTAGTCTACAATGAGCAGTTCTTC
cdr3_aa: CASSSGLAGRVVYNEQFF

j_call: TRBJ2-2
cdr3_length: 18
d_call: TRBD2
v_call: TRBV4-1
clone_size: NA
cdr3_nt: TGCGCCAGCAGCCAAGTTGGAGGCGGGAGGGGGGGCTCCGGGGAGCTGTTTTTT
cdr3_aa: CASSQVGGGRGGSGELFF

j_call: TRBJ2-3
cdr3_length: 15
d_call: NA
v_call: TRBV7-3
clone_size: NA
cdr3_nt: TGTGCCAGCAGCCCCCGGATGGGGGTGGCAGATACGCAGTATTTT
cdr3_aa: CASSPRMGVADTQYF

j_call: TRBJ2-7
cdr3_length: 15
d_call: TRBD1
v_call: TRBV10-3
clone_size: NA
cdr3_nt: TGTGCCATCAGTGAGGTCCAGGGGGCGTATCGGGAGCAGTACTTC
cdr3_aa: CAISEVQGAYREQYF

j_call: TRBJ2-5
cdr3_length: 14
d_call: TRBD1
v_call: TRBV5-1
clone_size: NA
cdr3_nt: TGCGCCAGCAGCTTGAGGACAGGCCGGGAGACCCAGTACTTC
cdr3_aa: CASSLRTGRETQYF

j_call: TRBJ2-2
cdr3_length: 16
d_call: TRBD1
v_call: TRBV6-6
clone_size: NA
cdr3_nt: TGTGCCAGCTCCCACCCCTCGGGACAGAGCACCGGGGAGCTGTTTTTT
cdr3_aa: CASSHPSGQSTGELFF

j_call: TRBJ2-6
cdr3_length: 13
d_call: NA
v_call: TRBV27
clone_size: NA
cdr3_nt: TGTGCCAGCAGTTTGTCCGGGGCCAACGTCCTGACTTTC
cdr3_aa: CASSLSGANVLTF

j_call: TRBJ1-5
cdr3_length: 15
d_call: NA
v_call: TRBV6-5
clone_size: NA
cdr3_nt: TGTGCCAGCAGGCGGGGATCAGACGGCAATCAGCCCCAGCATTTT
cdr3_aa: CASRRGSDGNQPQHF

j_call: TRBJ2-3
cdr3_length: 16
d_call: NA
v_call: TRBV11-2
clone_size: NA
cdr3_nt: TGTGCCAGCAGCCGCCCGGACAGGACTAGGACAGATACGCAGTATTTT
cdr3_aa: CASSRPDRTRTDTQYF

j_call: TRBJ2-1
cdr3_length: 15
d_call: TRBD2
v_call: TRBV7-9
clone_size: NA
cdr3_nt: TGTGCCAGCAGCTTAAGGACTAGCGGGAGTAATGAGCAGTTCTTC
cdr3_aa: CASSLRTSGSNEQFF

j_call: TRBJ2-2
cdr3_length: 17
d_call: TRBD1
v_call: TRBV7-3
clone_size: NA
cdr3_nt: TGTGCCAGCAGCCATCTCCCGGGACAGGGGGCTGTCGGGGAGCTGTTTTTT
cdr3_aa: CASSHLPGQGAVGELFF

j_call: TRBJ2-7
cdr3_length: 17
d_call: NA
v_call: TRBV28
clone_size: NA
cdr3_nt: TGTGCCAGCAGTTTCCCCGCACAGGGATTGGGACTCTACGAGCAGTACTTC
cdr3_aa: CASSFPAQGLGLYEQYF

j_call: TRBJ2-3
cdr3_length: 18
d_call: NA
v_call: TRBV5-1
clone_size: NA
cdr3_nt: TGCGCCAGCAGCTCCGGAACGGGGGTAGCGACTAGCACAGATACGCAGTATTTT
cdr3_aa: CASSSGTGVATSTDTQYF

j_call: TRBJ2-7
cdr3_length: 13
d_call: NA
v_call: TRBV2
clone_size: once
cdr3_nt: TGTGCCAGCTCCGGGTCCCCCTCCTACGAGCAGTACTTC
cdr3_aa: CASSGSPSYEQYF

j_call: TRBJ2-3
cdr3_length: 17
d_call: TRBD2
v_call: TRBV11-1
clone_size: NA
cdr3_nt: TGTGCCAGCAGCTTAACCCAGCTAGCGGCCAGCACAGATACGCAGTATTTT
cdr3_aa: CASSLTQLAASTDTQYF